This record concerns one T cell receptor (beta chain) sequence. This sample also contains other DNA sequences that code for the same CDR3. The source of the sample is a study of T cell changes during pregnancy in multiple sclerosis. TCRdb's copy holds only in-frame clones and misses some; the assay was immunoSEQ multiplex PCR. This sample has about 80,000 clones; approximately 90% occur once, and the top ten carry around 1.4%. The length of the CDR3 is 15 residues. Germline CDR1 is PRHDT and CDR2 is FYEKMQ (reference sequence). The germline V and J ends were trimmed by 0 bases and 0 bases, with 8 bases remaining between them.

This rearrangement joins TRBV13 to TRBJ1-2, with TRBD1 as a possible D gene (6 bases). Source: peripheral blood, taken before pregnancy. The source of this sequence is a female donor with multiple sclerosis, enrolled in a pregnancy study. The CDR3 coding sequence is TGTGCCAGCAGCTTAGGCGGACAGTCTAACTATGGCTACACCTTC. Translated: CASSLGGQSNYGYTF.